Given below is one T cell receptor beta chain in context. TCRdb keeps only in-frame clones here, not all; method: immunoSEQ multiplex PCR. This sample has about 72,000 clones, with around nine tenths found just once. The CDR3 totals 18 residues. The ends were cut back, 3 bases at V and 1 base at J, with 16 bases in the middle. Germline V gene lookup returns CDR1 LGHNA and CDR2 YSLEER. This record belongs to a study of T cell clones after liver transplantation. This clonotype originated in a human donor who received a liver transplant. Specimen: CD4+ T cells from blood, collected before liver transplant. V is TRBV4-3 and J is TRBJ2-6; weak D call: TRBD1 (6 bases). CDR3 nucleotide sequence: TGCGCCAGCAGCCAGTGGACAGTTGGCTTTTCTGGGGCCAACGTCCTGACTTTC. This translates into CASSQWTVGFSGANVLTF.